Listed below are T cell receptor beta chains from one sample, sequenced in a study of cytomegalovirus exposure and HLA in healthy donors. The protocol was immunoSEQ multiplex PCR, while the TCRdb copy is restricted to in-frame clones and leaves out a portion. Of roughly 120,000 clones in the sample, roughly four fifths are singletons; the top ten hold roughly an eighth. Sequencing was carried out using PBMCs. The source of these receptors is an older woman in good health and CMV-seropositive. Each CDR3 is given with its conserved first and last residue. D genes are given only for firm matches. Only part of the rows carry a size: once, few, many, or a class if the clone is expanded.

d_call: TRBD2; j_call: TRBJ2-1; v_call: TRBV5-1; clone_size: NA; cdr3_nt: TGCGCCAGCAGCTTGACTAGCGGGGGGGCCTACAATGAGCAGTTCTTC; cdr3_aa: CASSLTSGGAYNEQFF
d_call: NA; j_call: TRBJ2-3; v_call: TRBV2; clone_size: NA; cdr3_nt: TGTGCCAGCAGTGACGCTACAGGGTTCTCTGGCACAGATACGCAGTATTTT; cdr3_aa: CASSDATGFSGTDTQYF
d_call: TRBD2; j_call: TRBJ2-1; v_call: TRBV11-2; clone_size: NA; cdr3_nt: TGTGCCAGCAGCTTAGATCGACTAGCGGCAGCTGAGCAGTTCTTC; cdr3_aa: CASSLDRLAAAEQFF
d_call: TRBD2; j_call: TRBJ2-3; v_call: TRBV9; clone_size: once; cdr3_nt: TGTGCCAGCAGCCGGACTAGCGGCACAGATACGCAGTATTTT; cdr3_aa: CASSRTSGTDTQYF
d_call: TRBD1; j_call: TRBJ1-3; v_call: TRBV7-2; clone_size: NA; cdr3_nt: TGTGCCAGCCTGTTAGCAGGGGGATTGGCTGGAAACACCATATATTTT; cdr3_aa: CASLLAGGLAGNTIYF
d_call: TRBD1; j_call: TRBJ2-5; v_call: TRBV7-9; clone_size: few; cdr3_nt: TGTGCCAGCAGCTTAGGCCGAACAGGGGGCATGGAGACCCAGTACTTC; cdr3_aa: CASSLGRTGGMETQYF
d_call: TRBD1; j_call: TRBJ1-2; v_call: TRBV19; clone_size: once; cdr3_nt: TGTGCCAGTAGTAGGGACAGCAACTATTATGGCTACACCTTC; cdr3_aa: CASSRDSNYYGYTF
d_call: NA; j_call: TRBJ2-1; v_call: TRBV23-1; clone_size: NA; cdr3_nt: TGCGCCAGCAGTCAGGAATACAGGGCGGAGAAGGGGAGCAGCTCCTACAATGAGCAGTTCTTC; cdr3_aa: CASSQEYRAEKGSSSYNEQFF
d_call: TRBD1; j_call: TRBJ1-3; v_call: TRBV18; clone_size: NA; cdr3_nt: TGTGCCAGCTCAGTCCGGGACAGGGGCTCTGGAAACACCATATATTTT; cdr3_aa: CASSVRDRGSGNTIYF
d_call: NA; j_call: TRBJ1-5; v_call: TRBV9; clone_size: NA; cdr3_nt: TGTGCCAGCAGCGTAGGGCTTAATCAGCCCCAGCATTTT; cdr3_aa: CASSVGLNQPQHF
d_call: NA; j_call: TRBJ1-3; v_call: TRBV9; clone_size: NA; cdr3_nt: TGTGCCAGCAGCCCGTCAGGGGCTGGAAACACCATATATTTT; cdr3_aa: CASSPSGAGNTIYF
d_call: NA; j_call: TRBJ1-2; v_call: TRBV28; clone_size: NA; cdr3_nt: TGTGCCAGCAGTCCTTCCCCCGGGAGGGCTCATGGCTACACCTTC; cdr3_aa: CASSPSPGRAHGYTF
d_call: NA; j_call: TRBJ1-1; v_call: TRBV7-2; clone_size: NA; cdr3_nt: TGTGCCAGCAGGGCAGGGTACACTGAAGCTTTCTTT; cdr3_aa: CASRAGYTEAFF